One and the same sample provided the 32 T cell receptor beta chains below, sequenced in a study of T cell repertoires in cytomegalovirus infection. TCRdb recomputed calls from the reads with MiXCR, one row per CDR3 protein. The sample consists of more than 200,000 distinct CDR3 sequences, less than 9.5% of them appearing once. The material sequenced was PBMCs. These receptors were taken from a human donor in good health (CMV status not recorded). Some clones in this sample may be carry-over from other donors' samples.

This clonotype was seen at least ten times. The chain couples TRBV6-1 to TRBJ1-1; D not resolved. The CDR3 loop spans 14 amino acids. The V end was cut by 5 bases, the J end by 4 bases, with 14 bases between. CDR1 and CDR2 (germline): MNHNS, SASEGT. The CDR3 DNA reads TGTGCCAGCAGTTATAGTAGCTGGGGCACTGAAGCTTTCTTT. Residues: CASSYSSWGTEAFF.

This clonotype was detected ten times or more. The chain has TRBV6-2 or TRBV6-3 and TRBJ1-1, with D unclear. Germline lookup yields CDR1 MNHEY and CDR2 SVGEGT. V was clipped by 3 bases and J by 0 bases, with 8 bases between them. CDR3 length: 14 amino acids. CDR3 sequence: CASSYWAMNTEAFF. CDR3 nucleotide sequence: TGTGCCAGCAGTTATTGGGCCATGAACACTGAAGCTTTCTTT.

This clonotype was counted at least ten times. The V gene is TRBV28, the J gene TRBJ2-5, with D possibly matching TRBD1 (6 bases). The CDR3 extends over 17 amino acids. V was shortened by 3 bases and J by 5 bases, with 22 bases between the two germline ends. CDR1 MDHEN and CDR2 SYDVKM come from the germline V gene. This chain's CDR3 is CASSFLVFGGTGETQYF. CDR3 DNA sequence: TGTGCCAGCAGTTTTTTGGTTTTTGGGGGCACGGGGGAGACCCAGTACTTC.

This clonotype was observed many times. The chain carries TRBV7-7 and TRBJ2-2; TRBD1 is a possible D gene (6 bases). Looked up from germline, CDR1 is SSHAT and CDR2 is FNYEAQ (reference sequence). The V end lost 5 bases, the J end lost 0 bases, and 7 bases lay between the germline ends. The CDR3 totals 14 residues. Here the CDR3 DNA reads TGTGCCAGCAGCCGGGACACGAACACCGGGGAGCTGTTTTTT. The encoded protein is CASSRDTNTGELFF.

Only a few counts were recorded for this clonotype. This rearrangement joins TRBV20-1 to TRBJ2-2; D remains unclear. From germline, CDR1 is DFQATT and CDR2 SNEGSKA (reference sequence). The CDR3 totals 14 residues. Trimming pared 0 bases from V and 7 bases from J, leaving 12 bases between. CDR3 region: CSARDRATLGELFF. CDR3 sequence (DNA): TGCAGTGCTAGAGATAGGGCTACCCTCGGGGAGCTGTTTTTT.

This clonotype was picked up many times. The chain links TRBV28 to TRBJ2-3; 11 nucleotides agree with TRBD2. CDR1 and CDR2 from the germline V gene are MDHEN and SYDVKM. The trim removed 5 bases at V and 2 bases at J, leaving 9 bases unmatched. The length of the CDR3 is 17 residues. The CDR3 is CASSVAGGPYNTDTQYF. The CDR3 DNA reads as TGTGCCAGCAGTGTAGCGGGGGGGCCCTATAACACAGATACGCAGTATTTT.

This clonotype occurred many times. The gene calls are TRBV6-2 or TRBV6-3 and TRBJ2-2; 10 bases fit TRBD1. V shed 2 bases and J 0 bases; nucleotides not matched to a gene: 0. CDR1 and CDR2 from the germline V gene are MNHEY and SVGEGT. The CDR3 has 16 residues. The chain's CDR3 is CASSYGQGANTGELFF. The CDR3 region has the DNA TGTGCCAGCAGTTACGGACAGGGGGCGAACACCGGGGAGCTGTTTTTT.

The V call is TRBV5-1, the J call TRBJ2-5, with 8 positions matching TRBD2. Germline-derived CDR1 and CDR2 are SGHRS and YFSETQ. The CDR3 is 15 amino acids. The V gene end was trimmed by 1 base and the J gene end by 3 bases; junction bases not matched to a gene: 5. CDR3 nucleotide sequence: TGCGCCAGCAGCTTGCAAGCGGGGGAGGAAGAGACCCAGTACTTC. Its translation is CASSLQAGEEETQYF.

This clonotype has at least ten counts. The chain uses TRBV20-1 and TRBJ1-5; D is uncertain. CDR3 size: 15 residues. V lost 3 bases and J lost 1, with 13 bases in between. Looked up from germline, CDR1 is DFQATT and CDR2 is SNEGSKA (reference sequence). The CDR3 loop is CSASGMGYSNQPQHF. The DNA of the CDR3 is TGCAGTGCTAGCGGTATGGGTTACAGCAATCAGCCCCAGCATTTT.

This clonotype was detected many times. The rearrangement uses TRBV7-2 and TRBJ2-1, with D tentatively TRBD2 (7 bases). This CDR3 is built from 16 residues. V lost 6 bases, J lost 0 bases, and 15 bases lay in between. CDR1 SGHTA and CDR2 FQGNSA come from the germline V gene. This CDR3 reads CASSGGGSSSYNEQFF. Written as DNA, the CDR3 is TGTGCCAGCAGTGGGGGGGGCTCGAGCTCCTACAATGAGCAGTTCTTC. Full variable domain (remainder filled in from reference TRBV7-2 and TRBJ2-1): GAGVSQSPSNKVTEKGKDVELRCDPISGHTALYWYRQSLGQGLEFLIYFQGNSAPDKSGLPSDRFSAERTGGSVSTLTIQRTQQEDSAVYLCASSGGGSSSYNEQFFGPGTRLTVL.

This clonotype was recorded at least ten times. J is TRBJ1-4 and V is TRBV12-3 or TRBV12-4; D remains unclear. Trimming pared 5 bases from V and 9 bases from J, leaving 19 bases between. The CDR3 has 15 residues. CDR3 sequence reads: CASSPLSTSVQKLFF. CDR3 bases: TGTGCCAGCAGTCCCCTGTCAACTTCGGTTCAAAAACTGTTTTTT.

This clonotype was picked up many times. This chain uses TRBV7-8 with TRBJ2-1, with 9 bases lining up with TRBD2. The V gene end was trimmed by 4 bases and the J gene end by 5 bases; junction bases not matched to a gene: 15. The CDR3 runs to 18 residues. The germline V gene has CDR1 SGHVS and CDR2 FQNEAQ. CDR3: CASSSRPARGGRDNEQFF. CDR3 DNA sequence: TGTGCCAGCAGCTCTAGGCCGGCCAGGGGCGGGAGGGACAATGAGCAGTTCTTC.

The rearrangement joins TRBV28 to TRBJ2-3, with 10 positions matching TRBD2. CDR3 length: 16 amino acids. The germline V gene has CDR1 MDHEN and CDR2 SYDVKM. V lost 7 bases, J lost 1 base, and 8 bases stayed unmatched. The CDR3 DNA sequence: TGTGCCAGCAAAGTCGCCGGGACTAGCGGCACAGATACGCAGTATTTT. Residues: CASKVAGTSGTDTQYF. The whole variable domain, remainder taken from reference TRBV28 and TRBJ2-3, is DVKVTQSSRYLVKRTGEKVFLECVQDMDHENMFWYRQDPGLGLRLIYFSYDVKMKEKGDIPEGYSVSREKKERFSLILESASTNQTSMYLCASKVAGTSGTDTQYFGPGTRLTVL.

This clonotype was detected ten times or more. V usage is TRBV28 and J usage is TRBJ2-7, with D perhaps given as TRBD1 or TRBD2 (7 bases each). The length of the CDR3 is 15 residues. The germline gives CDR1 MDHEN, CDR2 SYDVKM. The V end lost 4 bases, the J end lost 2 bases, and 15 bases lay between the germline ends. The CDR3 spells CASSSPQGGTYEQYF. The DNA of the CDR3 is TGTGCCAGCAGTTCCCCGCAGGGGGGGACCTACGAGCAGTACTTC.

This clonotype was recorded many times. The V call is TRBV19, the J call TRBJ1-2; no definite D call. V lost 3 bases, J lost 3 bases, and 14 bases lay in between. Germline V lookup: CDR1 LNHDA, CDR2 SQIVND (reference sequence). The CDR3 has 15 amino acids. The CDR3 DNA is TGTGCCAGTAGTATCTATAGTAACAGCTACTATGGCTACACCTTC. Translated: CASSIYSNSYYGYTF.

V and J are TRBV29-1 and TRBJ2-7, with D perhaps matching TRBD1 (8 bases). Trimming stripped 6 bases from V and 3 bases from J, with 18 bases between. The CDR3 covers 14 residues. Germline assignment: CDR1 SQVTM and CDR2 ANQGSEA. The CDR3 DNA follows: TGCAGCGTGGGGAGGGCAGGGGGCATCTACGAGCAGTACTTC. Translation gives CSVGRAGGIYEQYF.

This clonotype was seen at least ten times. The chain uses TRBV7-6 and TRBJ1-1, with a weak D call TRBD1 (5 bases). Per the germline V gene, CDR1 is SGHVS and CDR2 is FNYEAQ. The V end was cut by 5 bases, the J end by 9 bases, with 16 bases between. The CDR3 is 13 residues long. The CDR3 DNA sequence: TGTGCCAGCAGCCGGGACGGAGGAATAAAAGCTTTCTTT. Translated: CASSRDGGIKAFF.

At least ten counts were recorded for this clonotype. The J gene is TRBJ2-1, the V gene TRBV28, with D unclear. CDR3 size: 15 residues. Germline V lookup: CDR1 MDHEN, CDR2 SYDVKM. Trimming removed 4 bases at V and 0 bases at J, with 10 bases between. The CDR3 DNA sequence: TGTGCCAGCAGTTCCCCACGGTTCTCCTACAATGAGCAGTTCTTC. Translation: CASSSPRFSYNEQFF.

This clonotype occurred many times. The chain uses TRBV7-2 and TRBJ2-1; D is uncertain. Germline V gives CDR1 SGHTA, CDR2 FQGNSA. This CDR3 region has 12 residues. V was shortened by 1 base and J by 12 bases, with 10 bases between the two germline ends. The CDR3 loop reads CASSLGTPPQFF. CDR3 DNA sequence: TGTGCCAGCAGCTTAGGGACGCCCCCGCAGTTCTTC.

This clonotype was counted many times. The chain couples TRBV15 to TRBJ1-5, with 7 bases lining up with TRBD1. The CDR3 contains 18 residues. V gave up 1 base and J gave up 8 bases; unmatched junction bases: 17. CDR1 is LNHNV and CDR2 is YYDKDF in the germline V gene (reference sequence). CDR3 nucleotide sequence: TGTGCCACCAGCAGAGTCGACCGAGGACAGGTTGTCAGAAAGCCCCAGCATTTT. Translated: CATSRVDRGQVVRKPQHF.

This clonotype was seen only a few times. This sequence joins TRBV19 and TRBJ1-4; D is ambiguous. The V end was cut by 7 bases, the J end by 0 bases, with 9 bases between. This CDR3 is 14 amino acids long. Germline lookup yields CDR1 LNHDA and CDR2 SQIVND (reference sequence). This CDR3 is CASNNGATNEKLFF. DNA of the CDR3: TGTGCCAGTAACAACGGAGCAACTAATGAAAAACTGTTTTTT.

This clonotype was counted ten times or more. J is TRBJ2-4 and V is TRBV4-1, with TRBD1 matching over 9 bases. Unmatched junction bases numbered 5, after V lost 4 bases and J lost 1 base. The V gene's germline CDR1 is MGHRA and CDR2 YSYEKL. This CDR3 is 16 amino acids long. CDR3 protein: CASSLQGAGAKNIQYF. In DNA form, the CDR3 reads TGCGCCAGCAGCCTACAGGGGGCAGGGGCCAAAAACATTCAGTACTTC.

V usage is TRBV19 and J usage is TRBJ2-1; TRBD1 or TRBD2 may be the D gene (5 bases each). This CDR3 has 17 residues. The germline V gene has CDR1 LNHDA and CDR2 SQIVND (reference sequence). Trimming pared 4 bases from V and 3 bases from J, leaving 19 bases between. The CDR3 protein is CASSKPSDGTYYNEQFF. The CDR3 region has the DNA TGTGCCAGTAGTAAACCTTCTGACGGGACGTACTACAATGAGCAGTTCTTC.

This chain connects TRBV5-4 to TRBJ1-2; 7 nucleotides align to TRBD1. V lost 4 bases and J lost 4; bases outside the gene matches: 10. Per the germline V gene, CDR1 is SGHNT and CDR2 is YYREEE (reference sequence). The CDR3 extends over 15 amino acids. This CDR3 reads CASSPGTEYFYGYTF. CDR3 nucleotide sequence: TGTGCCAGCAGCCCCGGGACAGAATATTTCTATGGCTACACCTTC.

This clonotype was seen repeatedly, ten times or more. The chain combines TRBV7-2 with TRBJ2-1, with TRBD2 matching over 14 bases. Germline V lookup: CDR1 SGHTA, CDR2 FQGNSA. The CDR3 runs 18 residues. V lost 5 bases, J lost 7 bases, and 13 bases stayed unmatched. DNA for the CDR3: TGTGCCAGCAGCCGCGAAGGGACTAGCGGGAGACTTAGTAATGAGCAGTTCTTC. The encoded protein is CASSREGTSGRLSNEQFF.

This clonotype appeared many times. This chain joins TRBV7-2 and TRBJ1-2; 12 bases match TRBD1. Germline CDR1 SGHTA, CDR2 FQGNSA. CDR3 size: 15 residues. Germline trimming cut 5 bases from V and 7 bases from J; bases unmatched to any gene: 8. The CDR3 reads CASSLRDRGLGGYTF. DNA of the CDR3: TGTGCCAGCAGCCTGAGGGACAGGGGGCTCGGTGGCTACACCTTC.

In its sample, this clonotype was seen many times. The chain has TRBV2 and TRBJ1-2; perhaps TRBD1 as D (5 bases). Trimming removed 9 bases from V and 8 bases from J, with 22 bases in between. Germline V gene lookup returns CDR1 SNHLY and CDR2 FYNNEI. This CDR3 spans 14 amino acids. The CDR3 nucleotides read TGTGCCAGTAACCGGGACCGAGGTGATCAGGGCTACACCTTC. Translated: CASNRDRGDQGYTF.

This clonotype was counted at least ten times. The CDR3 DNA sequence: TGTGCCAGCAGTCTCGGATGGCGGGAGGGCCTAGAGACCCAGTACTTC. Amino acid sequence: CASSLGWREGLETQYF. The rearrangement links TRBV6-1 to TRBJ2-5, with 9 bases that match TRBD2. Germline CDR1 MNHNS, CDR2 SASEGT. V lost 5 bases, J lost 4 bases, and 11 bases stayed unmatched. The CDR3 length is 16 residues.

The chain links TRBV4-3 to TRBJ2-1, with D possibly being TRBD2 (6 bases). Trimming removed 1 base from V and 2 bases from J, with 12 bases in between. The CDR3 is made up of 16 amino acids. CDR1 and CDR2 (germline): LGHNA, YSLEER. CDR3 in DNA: TGCGCCAGCAGCCAAGGACTAGGCTTCCCCTACAATGAGCAGTTCTTC. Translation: CASSQGLGFPYNEQFF.

CDR3 sequence: CASSLAFSASGGANEQFF. In DNA, the CDR3 is TGTGCCAGCAGCTTAGCTTTTTCGGCTAGCGGGGGGGCCAATGAGCAGTTCTTC. This rearrangement joins TRBV11-3 to TRBJ2-1, with 12 bases aligning to TRBD2. Germline CDR1 and CDR2: SGHNT and YENEEA. Germline trimming cut 1 base from V and 6 bases from J; bases unmatched to any gene: 10. The CDR3 runs to 18 residues. The whole variable domain, remainder taken from reference TRBV11-3 and TRBJ2-1, is EAGVVQSPRYKIIEKKQPVAFWCNPISGHNTLYWYLQNLGQGPELLIRYENEEAVDDSQLPKDRFSAERLKGVDSTLKIQPAELGDSAVYLCASSLAFSASGGANEQFFGPGTRLTVL.

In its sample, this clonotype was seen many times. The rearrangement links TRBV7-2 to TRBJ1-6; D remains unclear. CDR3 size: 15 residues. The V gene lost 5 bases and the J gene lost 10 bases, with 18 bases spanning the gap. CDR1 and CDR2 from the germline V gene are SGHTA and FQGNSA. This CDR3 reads CASSPAAVEGSPLHF. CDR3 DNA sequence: TGTGCCAGCAGCCCGGCGGCGGTTGAAGGGTCACCCCTCCACTTT.

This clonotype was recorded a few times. As DNA, the CDR3 is TGTGCCAGCAGCCCCGGTGCTAGCGGGCCCTATGAGCAGTTCTTC. It codes for CASSPGASGPYEQFF. This rearrangement joins TRBV13 to TRBJ2-1; 8 nucleotides match TRBD2. V lost 5 bases, J lost 8 bases, and 11 bases stayed unmatched. In germline, CDR1 is PRHDT, CDR2 FYEKMQ (reference sequence). This CDR3 spans 15 amino acids. Variable domain in full (rest from reference TRBV13 and TRBJ2-1): AAGVIQSPRHLIKEKRETATLKCYPIPRHDTVYWYQQGPGQDPQFLISFYEKMQSDKGSIPDRFSAQQFSDYHSELNMSSLELGDSALYFCASSPGASGPYEQFFGPGTRLTVL.